A single sample is the source of the 8 T cell receptor beta chains below, sequenced in a study of shared clonotypes between healthy human individuals (dated by TCRdb to 2020 to 2021). Libraries were made using the immunoSEQ multiplex PCR assay. What TCRdb holds here is the immuneACCESS table cut down to in-frame rearrangements. Part of the clones is not present; checked against another copy, under half of the missing clones reflect an unresolved V gene, and the others are unexplained. The sample table shows about 960,000 clones, and less than 85% are seen once. The ten largest clones represent over 1.3% of the sample. The material sequenced was memory CD4+ T cells sorted from blood. The sample's cell subset or site label, decoded: CD45RA-negative fraction. The receptors originated from a man between 18 and 29 years old in good health.

The chain employs TRBV5-1 and TRBJ1-3; 7 positions match TRBD1. This CDR3 spans 14 amino acids. J was trimmed by 4 bases and V by 3 bases; bases with no gene match: 4. Germline-derived CDR1 and CDR2 are SGHRS and YFSETQ. The CDR3 here is CASSSTGVGNTIYF. CDR3 bases: TGCGCCAGCAGCTCCACAGGGGTCGGAAACACCATATATTTT.

A note on this clone: At one of its ends the junction is not consistent with the germline gene, which may arise from a read error. The rearrangement uses TRBV7-7 and TRBJ2-2; no clear D. The CDR3 has 14 amino acids. The germline V gene has CDR1 SSHAT and CDR2 FNYEAQ (reference sequence). The chain's CDR3 is CASRKTDGTGELFF. The DNA of the CDR3 is TGTGCTAGCAGAAAAACGGACGGGACCGGGGAGCTGTTTTTT.

This clone was counted a few times. Other DNA sequences in the same sample also yield this CDR3. The chain employs TRBV18 and TRBJ1-2; possibly TRBD1 for D (5 bases). The germline V gene has CDR1 KGHSH and CDR2 LQKENI. Trimming cost V 6 bases and J 2 bases, with 10 bases left between them. The CDR3 is made up of 13 amino acids. CDR3 in amino acids: CASSPDRNYGYTF. The CDR3 bases are TGTGCCAGCTCTCCAGACAGAAACTATGGCTACACCTTC.

The chain couples TRBV6-1 to TRBJ1-1; D might be TRBD1 (6 bases). V was clipped by 4 bases and J by 2 bases, with 17 bases between them. This CDR3 region has 16 residues. In germline, CDR1 is MNHNS, CDR2 SASEGT. In DNA, the CDR3 is TGTGCCAGCAGTGCCCTCCGAGGGACACCAAACACTGAAGCTTTCTTT. It encodes CASSALRGTPNTEAFF.

Note on this clone: Possible read error: a much larger clone is one base away. Distinct nucleotide sequences in the sample also encode this CDR3. The V gene is TRBV5-6, the J gene TRBJ1-2; D unclear. This CDR3 region has 12 residues. Looked up from germline, CDR1 is SGHDT and CDR2 is YYEEEE. V lost 4 bases, J lost 2 bases, and 6 bases lay in between. The CDR3 DNA reads as TGTGCCAGCAGCCTGGACAACTATGGCTACACCTTC. Translated, it gives CASSLDNYGYTF.

This rearrangement joins TRBV6-4 to TRBJ2-1, with TRBD1 matching over 8 bases. The trim removed 6 bases at V and 0 bases at J, leaving 4 bases unmatched. Germline assignment: CDR1 MRHNA and CDR2 SNTAGT. The CDR3 covers 15 residues. The chain's CDR3 is CASRKTGDSYNEQFF. The CDR3 coding sequence is TGTGCCAGCAGGAAGACAGGGGACTCCTACAATGAGCAGTTCTTC.

V gene TRBV10-3 combines with J gene TRBJ2-1; unclear D gene. This CDR3 has 14 residues. The V gene lost 10 bases and the J gene lost 0 bases, with 13 bases spanning the gap. Germline V lookup: CDR1 ENHRY, CDR2 SYGVKD. This CDR3 is CATLSESSYNEQFF. The CDR3 DNA is TGTGCCACACTAAGCGAGAGCTCCTACAATGAGCAGTTCTTC.

The CDR3, as DNA: TGTGCCAGCAGTGGAGGTGGGACAGTGGGCACAGATACGCAGTATTTT. It encodes CASSGGGTVGTDTQYF. The V and J genes are TRBV5-4 and TRBJ2-3, with 7 bases lining up with TRBD1. Looked up from germline, CDR1 is SGHNT and CDR2 is YYREEE (reference sequence). V dropped 5 bases and J dropped 1; count of bases not matched to a gene: 10. The CDR3 spans 16 residues.